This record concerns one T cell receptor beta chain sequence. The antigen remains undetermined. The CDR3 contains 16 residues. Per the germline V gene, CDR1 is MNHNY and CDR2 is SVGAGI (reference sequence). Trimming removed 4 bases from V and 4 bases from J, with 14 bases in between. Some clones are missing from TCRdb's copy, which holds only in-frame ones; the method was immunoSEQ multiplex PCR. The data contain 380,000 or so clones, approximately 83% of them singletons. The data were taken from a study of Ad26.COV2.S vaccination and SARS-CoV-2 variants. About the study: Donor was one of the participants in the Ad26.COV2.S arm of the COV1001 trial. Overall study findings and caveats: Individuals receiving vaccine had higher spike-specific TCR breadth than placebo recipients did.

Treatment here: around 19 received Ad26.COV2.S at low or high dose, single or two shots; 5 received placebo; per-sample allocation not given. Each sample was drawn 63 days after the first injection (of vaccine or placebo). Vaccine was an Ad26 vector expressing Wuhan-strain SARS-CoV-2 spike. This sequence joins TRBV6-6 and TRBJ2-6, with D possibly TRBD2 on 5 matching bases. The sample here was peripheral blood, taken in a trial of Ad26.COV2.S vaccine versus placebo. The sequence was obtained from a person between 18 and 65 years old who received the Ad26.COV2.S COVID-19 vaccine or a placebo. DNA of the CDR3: TGTGCCAGCAGTTCGCAGGTCCCGGGGGGGGCCAACGTCCTGACTTTC. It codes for CASSSQVPGGANVLTF.